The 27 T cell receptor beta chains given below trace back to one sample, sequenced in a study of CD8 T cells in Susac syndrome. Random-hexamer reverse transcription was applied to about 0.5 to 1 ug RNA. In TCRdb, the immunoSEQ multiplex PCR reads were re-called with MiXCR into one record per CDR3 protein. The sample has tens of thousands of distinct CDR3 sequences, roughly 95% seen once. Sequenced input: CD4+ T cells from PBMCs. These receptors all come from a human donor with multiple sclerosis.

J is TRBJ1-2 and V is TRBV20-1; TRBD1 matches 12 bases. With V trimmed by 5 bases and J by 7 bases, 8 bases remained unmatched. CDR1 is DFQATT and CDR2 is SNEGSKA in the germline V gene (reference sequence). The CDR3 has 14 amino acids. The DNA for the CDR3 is TGCAGTGCTCCCGGGACAGGGGGCGTGGGTGGCTACACCTTC. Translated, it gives CSAPGTGGVGGYTF.

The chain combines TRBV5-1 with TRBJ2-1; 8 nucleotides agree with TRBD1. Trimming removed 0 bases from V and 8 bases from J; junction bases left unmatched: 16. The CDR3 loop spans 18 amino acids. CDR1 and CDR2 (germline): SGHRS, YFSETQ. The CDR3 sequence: CASSLALRGRLAVDEQFF. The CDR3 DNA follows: TGCGCCAGCAGCTTGGCGCTCAGGGGGCGTCTAGCTGTGGATGAGCAGTTCTTC.

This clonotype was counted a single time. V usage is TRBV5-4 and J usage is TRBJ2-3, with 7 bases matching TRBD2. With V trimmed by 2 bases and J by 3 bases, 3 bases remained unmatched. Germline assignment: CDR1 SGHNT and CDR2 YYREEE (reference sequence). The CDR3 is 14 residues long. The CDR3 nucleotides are TGTGCCAGCAGCTTTGGCGGGGGTACAGATACGCAGTATTTT. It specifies CASSFGGGTDTQYF.

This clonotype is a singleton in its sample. This CDR3 reads CASSPPSGGIEQYF. CDR3 DNA sequence: TGTGCCAGCTCACCACCGTCAGGGGGGATCGAGCAGTACTTC. The V gene is TRBV18, the J gene TRBJ2-7, with a weak D call TRBD1 (7 bases). The CDR3 totals 14 residues. Germline CDR1 and CDR2: KGHSH and LQKENI. V lost 0 bases, J lost 6 bases, and 12 bases lay in between.

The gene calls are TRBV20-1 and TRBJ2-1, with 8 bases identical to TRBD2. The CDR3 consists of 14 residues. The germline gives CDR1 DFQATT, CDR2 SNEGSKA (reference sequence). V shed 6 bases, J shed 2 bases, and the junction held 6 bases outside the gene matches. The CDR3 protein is CSARRGGTYNEQFF. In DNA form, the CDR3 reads TGCAGTGCAAGACGGGGGGGGACCTACAATGAGCAGTTCTTC.

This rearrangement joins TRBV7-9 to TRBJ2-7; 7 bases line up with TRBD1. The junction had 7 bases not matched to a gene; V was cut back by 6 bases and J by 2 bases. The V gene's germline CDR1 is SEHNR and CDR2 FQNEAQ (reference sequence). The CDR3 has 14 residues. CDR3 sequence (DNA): TGTGCCAGCAGATCGAACAGGGGTCCCTACGAGCAGTACTTC. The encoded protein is CASRSNRGPYEQYF.

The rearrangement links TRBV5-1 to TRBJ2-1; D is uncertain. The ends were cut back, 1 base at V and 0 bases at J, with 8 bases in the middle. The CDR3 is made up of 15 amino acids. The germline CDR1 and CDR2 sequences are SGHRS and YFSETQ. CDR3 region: CASSLSSGSYNEQFF. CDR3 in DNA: TGCGCCAGCAGCTTGTCTTCAGGCTCCTACAATGAGCAGTTCTTC.

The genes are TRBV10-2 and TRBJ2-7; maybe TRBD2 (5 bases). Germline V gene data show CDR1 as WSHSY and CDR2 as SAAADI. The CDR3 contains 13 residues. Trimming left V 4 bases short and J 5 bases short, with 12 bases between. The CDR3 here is CASSVGELDEQYF. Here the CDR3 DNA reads TGCGCCAGCAGTGTCGGGGAACTGGACGAGCAGTACTTC.

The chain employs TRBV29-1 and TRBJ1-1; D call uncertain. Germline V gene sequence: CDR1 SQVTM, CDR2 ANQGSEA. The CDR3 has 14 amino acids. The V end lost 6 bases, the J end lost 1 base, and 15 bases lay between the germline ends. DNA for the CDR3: TGCAGCGTCGGCCCCTTAGGGAGGAACACTGAAGCTTTCTTT. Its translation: CSVGPLGRNTEAFF.

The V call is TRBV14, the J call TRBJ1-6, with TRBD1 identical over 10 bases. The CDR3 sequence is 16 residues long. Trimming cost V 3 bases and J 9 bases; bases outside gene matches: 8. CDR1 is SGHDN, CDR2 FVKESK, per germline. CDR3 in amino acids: CASSQRTGQGGSPLHF. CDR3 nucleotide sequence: TGTGCCAGCAGCCAGCGAACCGGACAGGGGGGTTCACCCCTCCACTTT. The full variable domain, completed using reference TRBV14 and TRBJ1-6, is EAGVTQFPSHSVIEKGQTVTLRCDPISGHDNLYWYRRVMGKEIKFLLHFVKESKQDESGMPNNRFLAERTGGTYSTLKVQPAELEDSGVYFCASSQRTGQGGSPLHFGNGTRLTVT.

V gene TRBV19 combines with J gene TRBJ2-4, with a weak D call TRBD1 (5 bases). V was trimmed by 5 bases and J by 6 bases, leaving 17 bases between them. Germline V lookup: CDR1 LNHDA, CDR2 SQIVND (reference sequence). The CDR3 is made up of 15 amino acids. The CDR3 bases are TGTGCCAGTAGTGGGCTGGGGCAGGCCTCAAACATTCAGTACTTC. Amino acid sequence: CASSGLGQASNIQYF.

The DNA for the CDR3 is TGTGCCAGCTCACCAGGACAGGACGAGACCCAGTACTTC. Its translation: CASSPGQDETQYF. The genes are TRBV18 and TRBJ2-5; TRBD1 matches 7 bases. The germline gives CDR1 KGHSH, CDR2 LQKENI. This CDR3 has 13 residues. V lost 2 bases and J lost 5; bases outside the gene matches: 2.

In DNA, the CDR3 is TGCAGTGCTAGCCCGGGACAGCTAAACACTGAAGCTTTCTTT. Translated: CSASPGQLNTEAFF. The rearrangement uses TRBV20-1 and TRBJ1-1; 7 nucleotides agree with TRBD1. CDR1 and CDR2 from the germline V gene are DFQATT and SNEGSKA (reference sequence). The CDR3 loop spans 14 amino acids. With 3 bases clipped from V and 2 bases from J, the junction kept 6 bases outside the gene matches.

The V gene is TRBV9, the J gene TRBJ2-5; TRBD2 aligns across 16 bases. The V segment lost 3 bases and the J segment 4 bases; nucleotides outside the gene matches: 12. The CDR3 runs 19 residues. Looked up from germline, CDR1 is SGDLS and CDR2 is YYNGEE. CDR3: CASSAGTSGGAVSRETQYF. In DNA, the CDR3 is TGTGCCAGCAGCGCTGGGACTAGCGGGGGGGCCGTCTCTAGAGAGACCCAGTACTTC. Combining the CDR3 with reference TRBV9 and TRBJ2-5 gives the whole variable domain DSGVTQTPKHLITATGQRVTLRCSPRSGDLSVYWYQQSLDQGLQFLIQYYNGEERAKGNILERFSAQQFPDLHSELNLSSLELGDSALYFCASSAGTSGGAVSRETQYFGPGTRLLVL.

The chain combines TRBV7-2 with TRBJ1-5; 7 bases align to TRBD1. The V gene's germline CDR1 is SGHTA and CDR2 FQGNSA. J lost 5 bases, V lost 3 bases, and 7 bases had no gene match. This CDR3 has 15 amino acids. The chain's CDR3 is CASSLSRDRDQPQHF. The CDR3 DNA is TGTGCCAGCAGCTTGAGCCGGGACAGAGATCAGCCCCAGCATTTT.

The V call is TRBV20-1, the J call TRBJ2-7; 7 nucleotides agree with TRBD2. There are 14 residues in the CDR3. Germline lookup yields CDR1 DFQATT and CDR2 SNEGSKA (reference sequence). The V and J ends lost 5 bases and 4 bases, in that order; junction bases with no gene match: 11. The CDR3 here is CSAPGGRGEYEQYF. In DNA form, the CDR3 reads TGCAGTGCTCCCGGTGGGAGGGGAGAATACGAGCAGTACTTC.

CDR3 in amino acids: CASSPGWGATNEKLFF. The CDR3 DNA reads TGCGCCAGCAGCCCAGGTTGGGGGGCAACTAATGAAAAACTGTTTTTT. The V gene is TRBV5-1, the J gene TRBJ1-4; D is perhaps TRBD1 (5 bases). V dropped 4 bases and J dropped 0 bases, with 13 bases sitting between them. This CDR3 is 16 amino acids long. From germline, CDR1 is SGHRS and CDR2 YFSETQ.

CDR3 protein: CASSMNPGTVSYEQYF. DNA of the CDR3: TGTGCCAGCAGCATGAACCCCGGGACAGTCTCCTACGAGCAGTACTTC. This chain connects TRBV11-2 to TRBJ2-7; the match to TRBD1 covers 7 bases. The CDR3 has 16 amino acids. Germline CDR1 reads SGHAT; CDR2 reads FQNNGV. J lost 0 bases, V lost 5 bases, and 10 bases had no gene match. The entire variable domain, with the rest obtained from reference TRBV11-2 and TRBJ2-7, is as follows: EAGVAQSPRYKIIEKRQSVAFWCNPISGHATLYWYQQILGQGPKLLIQFQNNGVVDDSQLPKDRFSAERLKGVDSTLKIQPAKLEDSAVYLCASSMNPGTVSYEQYFGPGTRLTVT.

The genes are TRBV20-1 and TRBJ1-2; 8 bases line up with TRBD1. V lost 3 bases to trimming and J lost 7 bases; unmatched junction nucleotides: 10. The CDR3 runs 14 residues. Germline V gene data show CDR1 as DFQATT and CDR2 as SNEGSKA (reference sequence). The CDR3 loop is CSASWGQAVFGYTF. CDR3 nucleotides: TGCAGTGCTAGTTGGGGACAGGCAGTTTTTGGCTACACCTTC.

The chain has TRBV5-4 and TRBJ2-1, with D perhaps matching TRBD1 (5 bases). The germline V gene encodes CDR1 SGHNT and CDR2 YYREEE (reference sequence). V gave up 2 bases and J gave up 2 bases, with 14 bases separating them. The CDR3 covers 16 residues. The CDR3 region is CASSLYRPPTYNEQFF. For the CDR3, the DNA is TGTGCCAGCAGCTTATACAGGCCCCCTACCTACAATGAGCAGTTCTTC.

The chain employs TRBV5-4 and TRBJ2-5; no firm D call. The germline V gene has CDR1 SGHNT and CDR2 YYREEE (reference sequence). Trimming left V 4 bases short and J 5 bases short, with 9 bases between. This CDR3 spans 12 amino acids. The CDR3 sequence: CASSLQLETQYF. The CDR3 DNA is TGTGCCAGCAGCCTCCAGCTGGAGACCCAGTACTTC.

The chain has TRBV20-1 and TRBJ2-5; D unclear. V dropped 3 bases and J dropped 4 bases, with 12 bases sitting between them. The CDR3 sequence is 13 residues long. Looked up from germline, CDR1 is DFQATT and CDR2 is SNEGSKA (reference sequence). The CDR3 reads CSASPQRAETQYF. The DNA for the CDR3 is TGCAGTGCTAGTCCCCAACGGGCAGAGACCCAGTACTTC.

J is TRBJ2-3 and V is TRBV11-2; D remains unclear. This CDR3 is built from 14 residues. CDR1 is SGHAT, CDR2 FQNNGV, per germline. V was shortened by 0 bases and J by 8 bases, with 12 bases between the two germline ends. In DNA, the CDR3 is TGTGCCAGCAGCTTAGACCGGGTCGCTGGTACGCAGTATTTT. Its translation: CASSLDRVAGTQYF.

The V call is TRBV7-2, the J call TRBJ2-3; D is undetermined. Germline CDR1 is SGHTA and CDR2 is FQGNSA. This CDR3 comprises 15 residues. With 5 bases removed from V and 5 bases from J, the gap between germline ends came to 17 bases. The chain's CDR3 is CASSARGPTQDTQYF. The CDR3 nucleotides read TGTGCCAGCAGCGCTAGAGGACCAACGCAAGATACGCAGTATTTT.

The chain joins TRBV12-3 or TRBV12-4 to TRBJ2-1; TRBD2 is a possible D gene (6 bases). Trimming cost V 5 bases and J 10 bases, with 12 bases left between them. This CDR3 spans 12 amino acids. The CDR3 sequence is CASSTTSPEQFF. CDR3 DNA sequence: TGTGCCAGCAGTACCACTAGCCCCGAGCAGTTCTTC.

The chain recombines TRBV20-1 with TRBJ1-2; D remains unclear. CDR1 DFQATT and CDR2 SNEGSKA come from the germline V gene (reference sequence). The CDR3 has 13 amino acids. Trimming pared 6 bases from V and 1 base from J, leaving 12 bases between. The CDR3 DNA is TGCAGTGCCCCTCCGGGCTTTAACTATGGCTACACCTTC. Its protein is CSAPPGFNYGYTF.

The CDR3 here is CSARSPGLAPDTQYF. The CDR3 nucleotides read TGCAGTGCTAGGTCTCCGGGACTAGCGCCGGATACGCAGTATTTT. The chain has TRBV20-1 and TRBJ2-3; 10 positions agree with TRBD2. V gave up 3 bases and J gave up 6 bases; unmatched junction bases: 9. CDR3 length: 15 amino acids. Germline V gene data show CDR1 as DFQATT and CDR2 as SNEGSKA (reference sequence).